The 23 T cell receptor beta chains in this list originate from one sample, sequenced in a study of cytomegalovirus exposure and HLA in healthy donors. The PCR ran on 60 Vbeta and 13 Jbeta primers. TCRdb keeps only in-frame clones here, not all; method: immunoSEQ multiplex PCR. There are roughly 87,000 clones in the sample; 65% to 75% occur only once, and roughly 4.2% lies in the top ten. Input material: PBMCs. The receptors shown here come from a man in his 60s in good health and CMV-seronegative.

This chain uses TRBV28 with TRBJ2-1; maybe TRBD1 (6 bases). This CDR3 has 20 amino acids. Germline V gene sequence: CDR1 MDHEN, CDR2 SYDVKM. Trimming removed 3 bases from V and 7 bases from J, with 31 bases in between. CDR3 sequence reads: CASSFPIFFQTGPLRNEQFF. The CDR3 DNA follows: TGTGCCAGCAGTTTCCCGATATTCTTCCAGACAGGTCCCTTGAGGAATGAGCAGTTCTTC.

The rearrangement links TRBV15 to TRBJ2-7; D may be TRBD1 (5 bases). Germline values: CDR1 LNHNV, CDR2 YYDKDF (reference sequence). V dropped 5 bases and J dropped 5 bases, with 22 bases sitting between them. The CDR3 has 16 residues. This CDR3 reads CATSPGRTARVNEQYF. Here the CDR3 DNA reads TGTGCCACCAGCCCAGGTCGGACGGCCAGGGTCAACGAGCAGTACTTC.

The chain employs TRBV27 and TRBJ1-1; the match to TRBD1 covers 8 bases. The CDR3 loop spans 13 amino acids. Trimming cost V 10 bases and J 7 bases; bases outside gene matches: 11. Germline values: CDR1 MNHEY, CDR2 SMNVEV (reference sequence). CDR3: CATRDRPVSEAFF. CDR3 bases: TGTGCCACCCGGGACAGGCCGGTTAGTGAAGCTTTCTTT.

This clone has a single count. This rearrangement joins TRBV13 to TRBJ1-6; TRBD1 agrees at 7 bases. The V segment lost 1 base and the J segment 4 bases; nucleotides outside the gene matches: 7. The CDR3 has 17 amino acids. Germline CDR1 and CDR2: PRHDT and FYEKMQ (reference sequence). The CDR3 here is CASSLEGGLVYNSPLHF. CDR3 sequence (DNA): TGTGCCAGCAGCTTAGAAGGGGGCCTGGTTTATAATTCACCCCTCCACTTT.

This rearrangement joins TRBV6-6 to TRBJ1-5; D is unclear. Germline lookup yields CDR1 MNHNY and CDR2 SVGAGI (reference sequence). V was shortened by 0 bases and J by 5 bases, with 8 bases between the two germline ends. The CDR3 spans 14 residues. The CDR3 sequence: CASSYSSGYQPQHF. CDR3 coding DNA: TGTGCCAGCAGTTACTCGAGCGGGTATCAGCCCCAGCATTTT.

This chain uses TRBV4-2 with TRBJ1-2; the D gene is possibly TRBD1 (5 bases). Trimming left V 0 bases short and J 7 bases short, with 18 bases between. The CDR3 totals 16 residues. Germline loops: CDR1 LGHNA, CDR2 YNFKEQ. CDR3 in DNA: TGTGCCAGCAGCCAAGATTATCGGGGGGGGGTGGTTGGCTACACCTTC. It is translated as CASSQDYRGGVVGYTF.

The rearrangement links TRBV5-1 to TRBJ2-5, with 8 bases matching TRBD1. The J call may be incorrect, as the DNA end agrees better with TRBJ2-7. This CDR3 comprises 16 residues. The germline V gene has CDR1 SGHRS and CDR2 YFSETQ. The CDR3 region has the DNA TGCGCCAGCTCAAACGACAGGGGCGCGAGCTCCTACGAGCAGTACTTC. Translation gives CASSNDRGASSYEQYF.

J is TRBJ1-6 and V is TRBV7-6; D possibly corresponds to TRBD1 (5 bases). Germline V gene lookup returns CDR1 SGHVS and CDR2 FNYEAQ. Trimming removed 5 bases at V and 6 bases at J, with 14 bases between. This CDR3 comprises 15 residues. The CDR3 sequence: CASSPETAFNSPLHF. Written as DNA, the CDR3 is TGTGCCAGCAGCCCAGAGACAGCGTTTAATTCACCCCTCCACTTT.

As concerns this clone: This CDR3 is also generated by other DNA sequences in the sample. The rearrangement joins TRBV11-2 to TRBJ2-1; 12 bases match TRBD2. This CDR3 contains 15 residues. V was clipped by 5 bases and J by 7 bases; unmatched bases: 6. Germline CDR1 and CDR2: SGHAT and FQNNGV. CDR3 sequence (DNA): TGTGCCAGCAGCCGCCTAGCGGGGGGGCCTAATGAGCAGTTCTTC. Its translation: CASSRLAGGPNEQFF.

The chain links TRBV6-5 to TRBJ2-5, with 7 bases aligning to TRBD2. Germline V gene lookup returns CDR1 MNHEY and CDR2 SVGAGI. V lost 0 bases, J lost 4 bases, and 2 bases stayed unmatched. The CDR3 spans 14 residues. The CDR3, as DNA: TGTGCCAGCAGTTACTCAGGGAGGGGAGAGACCCAGTACTTC. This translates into CASSYSGRGETQYF.

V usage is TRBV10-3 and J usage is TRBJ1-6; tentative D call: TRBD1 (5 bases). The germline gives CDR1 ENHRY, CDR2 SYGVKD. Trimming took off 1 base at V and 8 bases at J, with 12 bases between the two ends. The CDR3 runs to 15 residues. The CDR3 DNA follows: TGTGCCATCAGTGAGTACGCAGGGCAAGATTCACCCCTCCACTTT. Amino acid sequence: CAISEYAGQDSPLHF.

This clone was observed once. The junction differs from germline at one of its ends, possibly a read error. CDR3 loop: CVSSPFTGQETQYF. The DNA of the CDR3 is TGTGTCAGCAGTCCCTTTACGGGTCAAGAGACCCAGTACTTC. The rearrangement joins TRBV27 to TRBJ2-5; D is undetermined. The CDR3 covers 14 residues. The germline V gene has CDR1 MNHEY and CDR2 SMNVEV (reference sequence).

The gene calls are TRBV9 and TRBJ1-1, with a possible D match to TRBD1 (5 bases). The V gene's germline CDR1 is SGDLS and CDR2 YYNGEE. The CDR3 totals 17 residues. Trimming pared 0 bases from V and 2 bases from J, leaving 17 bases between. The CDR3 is CASSVDVGAAVNTEAFF. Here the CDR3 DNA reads TGTGCCAGCAGCGTAGACGTAGGGGCCGCCGTCAACACTGAAGCTTTCTTT.

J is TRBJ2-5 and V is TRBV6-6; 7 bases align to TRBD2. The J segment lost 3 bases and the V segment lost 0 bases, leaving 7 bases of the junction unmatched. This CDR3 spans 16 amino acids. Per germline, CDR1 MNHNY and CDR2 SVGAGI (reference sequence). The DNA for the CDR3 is TGTGCCAGCAGTTACTCGAGCGGGACTGAGGAAGAGACCCAGTACTTC. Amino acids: CASSYSSGTEEETQYF.

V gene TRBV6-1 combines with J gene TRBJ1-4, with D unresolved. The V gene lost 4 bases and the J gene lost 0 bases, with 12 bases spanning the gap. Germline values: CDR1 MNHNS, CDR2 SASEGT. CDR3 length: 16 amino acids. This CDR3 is CASSVFRVATNEKLFF. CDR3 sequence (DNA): TGTGCCAGCAGTGTATTTCGGGTAGCAACTAATGAAAAACTGTTTTTT.

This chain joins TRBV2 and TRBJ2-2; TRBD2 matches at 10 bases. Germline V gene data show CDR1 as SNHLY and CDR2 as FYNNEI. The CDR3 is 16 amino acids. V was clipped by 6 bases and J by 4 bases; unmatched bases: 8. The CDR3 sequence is CASRRGRTSGTGELFF. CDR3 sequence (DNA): TGTGCCAGCAGGAGGGGGCGGACTAGCGGCACCGGGGAGCTGTTTTTT.

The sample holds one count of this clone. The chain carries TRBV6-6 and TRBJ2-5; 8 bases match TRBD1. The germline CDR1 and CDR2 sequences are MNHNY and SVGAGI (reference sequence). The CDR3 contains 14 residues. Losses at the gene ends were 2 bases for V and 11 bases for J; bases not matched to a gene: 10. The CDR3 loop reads CASSYPGQGREQYF. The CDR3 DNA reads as TGTGCCAGCAGTTACCCCGGACAGGGCAGGGAGCAGTACTTC.

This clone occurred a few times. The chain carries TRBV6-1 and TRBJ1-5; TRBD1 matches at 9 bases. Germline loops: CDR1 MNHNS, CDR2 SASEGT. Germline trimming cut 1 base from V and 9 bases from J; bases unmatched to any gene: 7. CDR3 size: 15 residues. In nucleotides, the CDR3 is TGTGCCAGCAGTGAAGGGGGGACAGGGAGTCGGCCCCAGCATTTT. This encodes CASSEGGTGSRPQHF.

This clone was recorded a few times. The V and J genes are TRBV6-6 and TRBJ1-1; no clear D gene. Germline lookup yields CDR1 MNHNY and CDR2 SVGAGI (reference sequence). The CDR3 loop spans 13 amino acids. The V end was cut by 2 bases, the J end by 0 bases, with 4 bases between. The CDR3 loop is CASSYTLNTEAFF. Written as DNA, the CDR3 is TGTGCCAGCAGTTACACTCTGAACACTGAAGCTTTCTTT.

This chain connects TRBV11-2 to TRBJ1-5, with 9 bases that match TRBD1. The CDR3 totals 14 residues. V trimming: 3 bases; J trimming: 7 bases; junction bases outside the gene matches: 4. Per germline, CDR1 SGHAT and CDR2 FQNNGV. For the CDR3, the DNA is TGTGCCAGCAGCTTGGACAGGGGTGGACAGCCCCAGCATTTT. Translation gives CASSLDRGGQPQHF.

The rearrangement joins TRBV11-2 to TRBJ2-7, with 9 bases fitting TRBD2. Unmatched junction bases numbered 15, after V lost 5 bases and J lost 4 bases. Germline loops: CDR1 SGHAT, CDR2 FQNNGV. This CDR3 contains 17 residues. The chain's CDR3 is CASSPERRAGGLYEQYF. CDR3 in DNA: TGTGCCAGCAGCCCAGAGCGGCGAGCGGGGGGCCTTTACGAGCAGTACTTC.

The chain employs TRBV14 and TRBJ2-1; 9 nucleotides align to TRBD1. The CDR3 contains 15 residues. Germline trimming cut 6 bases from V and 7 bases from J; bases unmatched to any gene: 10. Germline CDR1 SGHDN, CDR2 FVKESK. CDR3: CASRHTGTGWNEQFF. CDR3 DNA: TGTGCCAGCAGACATACCGGGACAGGGTGGAATGAGCAGTTCTTC. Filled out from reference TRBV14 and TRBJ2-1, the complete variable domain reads EAGVTQFPSHSVIEKGQTVTLRCDPISGHDNLYWYRRVMGKEIKFLLHFVKESKQDESGMPNNRFLAERTGGTYSTLKVQPAELEDSGVYFCASRHTGTGWNEQFFGPGTRLTVL.

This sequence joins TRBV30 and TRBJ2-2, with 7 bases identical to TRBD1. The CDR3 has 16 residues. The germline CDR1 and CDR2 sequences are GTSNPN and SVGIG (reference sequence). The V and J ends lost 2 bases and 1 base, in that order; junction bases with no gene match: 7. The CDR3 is CAWSRTGHRNTGELFF. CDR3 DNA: TGTGCCTGGAGTCGGACAGGACATAGGAACACCGGGGAGCTGTTTTTT.